The present T cell receptor beta chain was sequenced within a study of CD8 T cells in ankylosing spondylitis (dated by TCRdb to about 2017). Broadly, across the study: T cell receptor beta repertoires were profiled in healthy donors and ankylosing spondylitis patients so that disease-linked TCR variants could be found. The whole study cohort included some 100 healthy donors and 25 ankylosing spondylitis patients. Samples of peripheral blood were taken, and for ankylosing spondylitis patients, synovial fluid was collected as well. Results the study describes overall, beyond this receptor: A TCR beta motif of about 8 highly homologous amino acid variants appeared characteristic of blood from ankylosing spondylitis patients. Some motif variants had previously been reported in the synovial fluid and blood of reactive arthritis patients, which suggests shared mechanisms of disease initiation. A CD8+ phenotype was shown by the disease-linked clones, which were found at relatively low frequencies in peripheral blood. The disease-linked clones were reported as significantly enriched in matched synovial fluid samples from ankylosing spondylitis patients.

V gives up 0 bases and J gives up 4 bases, and the segment between their germline ends measures 18 bases. CDR1 and CDR2 were assigned from the germline V gene as SGHAT and FQNNGV. Its CDR3 holds 18 amino acids, cysteine through phenylalanine. Only the CDR3 region is kept as DNA, spanning 54 bases read in frame from base 1. In the case of this clonotype: No cognate antigen has been identified for it. Nothing much larger sits one base from this clone, and base qualities are not available.

Sequenced on an Illumina HiSeq 2500. Quantitative 5'-RACE with molecular barcodes was used to prepare TCR beta libraries. Concerning the study's data processing: Disease-linked TCR variants were identified with a new computational method built on a probabilistic model of VDJ rearrangement. Using fastp trimming at Q25 and MiXCR clonotype assembly, TCRdb reanalyzed the public sequencing data and kept in-frame beta chains. A single entry per CDR3 protein holds the most common genes and DNA from its merged rows. The V and J calls come from TCRdb's annotation, not from the publication. The sample contains approximately 440,000 distinct CDR3 sequences, roughly 17% of them found a single time. 1% of the sample rests with the top ten.

The receptor was derived from a male donor with ankylosing spondylitis. The sequence joins TRBV11-2 to TRBJ2-2, with the D gene tentatively TRBD1 or TRBD2, based on 5 matching bases in each. Sequenced input: blood, either unsorted or a sorted T cell fraction (not recorded which). The nucleotide sequence is TGTGCCAGCAGCTTAGACGGGGTGGGGCTTAGGGGCACCGGGGAGCTGTTTTTT. Translated, it gives CASSLDGVGLRGTGELFF.